This TCR beta chain is from a study of T-cell reconstitution after alpha-beta-depleted transplantation in children. This clonotype was detected many times. Its specificity is not known. General study points: At one year after transplant, newly produced T cells mostly accounted for T-cell counts and diversity. Approximately two months post-transplant, alpha-beta T cells reportedly originated from several hundred expanded graft clones. High day-60 TCRbeta diversity in some patients came from surviving recipient T cells and thymic progenitors.

It was with unique molecular identifiers that the TCRbeta library was prepared. TCRdb reprocessed the PCR reads with MiXCR, giving one entry per CDR3 protein. Among hundreds of thousands of distinct CDR3 sequences listed, roughly 7.8% were seen once. The TCR originated in a female patient aged 2-9 years who had a stem cell transplant for Fanconi anemia, so the T cells may come from the graft donor. Sequenced here: peripheral blood, sampled 360 days after TCRalphabeta/CD19-depleted stem cell transplant.

This chain's CDR3 is CASSEVYYYEQYV. The CDR3 DNA reads TGTGCCAGCAGTGAAGTCTATTACTACGAGCAGTACGTC. This chain connects TRBV6-1 to TRBJ2-7; D is unclear. Trimming took 1 base from V and 3 from J, leaving 7 bases between them. CDR1 and CDR2 from the germline V gene are MNHNS and SASEGT. The CDR3 length is 13 residues.